This T cell receptor beta chain was captured in a study of cytomegalovirus exposure and HLA in healthy donors. The PCR employed 60 Vbeta primers together with 13 Jbeta primers. The protocol was immunoSEQ multiplex PCR, while the TCRdb copy is restricted to in-frame clones and leaves out a portion. Here the sample spans about 160,000 clones, 65% to 90% being singletons. The TCR was taken from a woman aged 18-35 years in good health and CMV-seronegative. The source material was PBMCs.

Written as DNA, the CDR3 is TGTGCCAGCAGCTGGCGGACAGGGGTATTTTCATACGAGCAGTACTTC. Amino acid sequence: CASSWRTGVFSYEQYF. J is TRBJ2-7 and V is TRBV11-2; 9 bases are shared with TRBD1. V dropped 4 bases and J dropped 4; count of bases not matched to a gene: 11. The germline V gene encodes CDR1 SGHAT and CDR2 FQNNGV. This CDR3 is built from 16 residues.